This TCR beta chain originates from a study of Graves' ophthalmopathy and Graves' hyperthyroidism. Scientists amplified the TCR beta CDR3 regions from RNA transcripts. HTBI primers were used in a first-round RT-PCR, which preceded a second-round multiplex PCR. TCRdb recomputed calls from the multiplex PCR reads with MiXCR, one row per CDR3 protein. This sample has hundreds of thousands of distinct CDR3 sequences, with roughly 21% found just once. CDR1 and CDR2 (germline): SGHAT, FQNNGV. The CDR3 runs to 13 residues. With V trimmed by 9 bases and J by 3 bases, 6 bases remained unmatched. The receptor's source is a woman aged 18-29 years with stable Graves' hyperthyroidism. The sample consisted of peripheral blood. The rearrangement joins TRBV11-2 to TRBJ2-7; the match to TRBD1 covers 9 bases. CDR3 protein: CARNWDRDYEQYF. The CDR3, as DNA: TGTGCCAGAAACTGGGACAGGGACTACGAGCAGTACTTC. Complete variable domain (other parts from reference TRBV11-2 and TRBJ2-7): EAGVAQSPRYKIIEKRQSVAFWCNPISGHATLYWYQQILGQGPKLLIQFQNNGVVDDSQLPKDRFSAERLKGVDSTLKIQPAKLEDSAVYLCARNWDRDYEQYFGPGTRLTVT.